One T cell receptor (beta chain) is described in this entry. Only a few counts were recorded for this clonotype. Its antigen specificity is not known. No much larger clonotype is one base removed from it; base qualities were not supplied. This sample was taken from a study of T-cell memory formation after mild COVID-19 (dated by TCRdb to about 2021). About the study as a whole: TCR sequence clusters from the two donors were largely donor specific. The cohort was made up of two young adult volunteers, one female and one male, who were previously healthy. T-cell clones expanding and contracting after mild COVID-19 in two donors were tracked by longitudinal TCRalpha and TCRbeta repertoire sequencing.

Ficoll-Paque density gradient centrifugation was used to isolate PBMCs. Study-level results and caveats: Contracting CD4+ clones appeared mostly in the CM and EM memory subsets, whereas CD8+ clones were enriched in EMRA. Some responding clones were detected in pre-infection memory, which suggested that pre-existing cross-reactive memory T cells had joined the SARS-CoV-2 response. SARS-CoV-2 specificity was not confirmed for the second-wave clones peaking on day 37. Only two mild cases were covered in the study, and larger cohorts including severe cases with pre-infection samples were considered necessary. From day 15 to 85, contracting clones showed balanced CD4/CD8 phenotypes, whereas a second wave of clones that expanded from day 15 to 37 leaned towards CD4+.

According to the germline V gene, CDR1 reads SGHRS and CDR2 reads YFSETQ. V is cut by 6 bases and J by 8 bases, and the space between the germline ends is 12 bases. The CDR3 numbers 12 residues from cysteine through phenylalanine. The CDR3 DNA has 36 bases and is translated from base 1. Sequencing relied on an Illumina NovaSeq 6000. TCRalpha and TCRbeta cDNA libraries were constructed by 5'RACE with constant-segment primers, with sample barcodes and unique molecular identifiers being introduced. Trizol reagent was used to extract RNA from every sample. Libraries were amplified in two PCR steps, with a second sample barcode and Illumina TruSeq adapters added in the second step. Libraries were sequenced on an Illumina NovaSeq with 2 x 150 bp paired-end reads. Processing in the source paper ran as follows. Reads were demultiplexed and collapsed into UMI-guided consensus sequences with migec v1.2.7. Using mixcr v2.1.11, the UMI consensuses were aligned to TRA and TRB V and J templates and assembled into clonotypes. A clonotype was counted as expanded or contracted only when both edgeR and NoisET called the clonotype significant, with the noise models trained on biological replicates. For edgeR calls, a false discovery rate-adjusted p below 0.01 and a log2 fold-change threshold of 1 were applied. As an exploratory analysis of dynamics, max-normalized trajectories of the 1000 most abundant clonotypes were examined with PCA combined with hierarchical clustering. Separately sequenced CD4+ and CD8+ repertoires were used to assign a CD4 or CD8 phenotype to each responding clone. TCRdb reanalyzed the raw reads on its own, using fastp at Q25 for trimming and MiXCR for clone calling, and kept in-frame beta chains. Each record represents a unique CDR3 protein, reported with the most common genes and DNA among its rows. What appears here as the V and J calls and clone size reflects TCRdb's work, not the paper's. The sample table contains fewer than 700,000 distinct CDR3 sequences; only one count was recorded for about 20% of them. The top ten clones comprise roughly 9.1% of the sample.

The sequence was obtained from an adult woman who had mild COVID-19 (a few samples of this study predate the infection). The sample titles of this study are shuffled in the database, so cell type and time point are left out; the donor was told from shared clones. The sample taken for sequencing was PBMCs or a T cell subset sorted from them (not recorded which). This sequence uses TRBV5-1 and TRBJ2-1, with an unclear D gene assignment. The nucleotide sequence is TGCGCCAGCACCAACCCCTGGGATGAGCAGTTCTTC. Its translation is CASTNPWDEQFF.